The 21 T cell receptor beta chains in this list originate from one sample, sequenced in a study of cytomegalovirus exposure and HLA in healthy donors. This PCR relied on a set of 60 Vbeta primers and 13 Jbeta primers. Measured with immunoSEQ multiplex PCR; TCRdb has only the in-frame clones, and not every one. The table shows around 100,000 clones, with roughly 79% occurring only once. The sequenced sample consisted of PBMCs. Every receptor here comes from a man in his fifties in good health and CMV-seropositive.

The V call is TRBV11-2, the J call TRBJ2-7; D remains ambiguous. CDR3 length equals 13 residues. Trimming stripped 5 bases from V and 2 bases from J, with 10 bases between. CDR1 is SGHAT and CDR2 is FQNNGV in the germline V gene. CDR3 nucleotide sequence: TGTGCCAGCAGCCCAAGCAACCCCTACGAGCAGTACTTC. It is translated as CASSPSNPYEQYF.

This clone occurred a few times. The genes are TRBV29-1 and TRBJ2-1; tentative D call: TRBD2 (6 bases). V dropped 3 bases and J dropped 12 bases, with 18 bases sitting between them. CDR1 is SQVTM and CDR2 is ANQGSEA in the germline V gene. This CDR3 spans 13 amino acids. The CDR3 reads CSVEGSGSSSQFF. The CDR3 nucleotides read TGCAGCGTTGAGGGTAGCGGATCTTCATCGCAGTTCTTC.

This clone came up a few times. This chain uses TRBV5-1 with TRBJ2-3, with 9 bases that match TRBD2. There are 15 residues in the CDR3. Germline V gene lookup returns CDR1 SGHRS and CDR2 YFSETQ. V dropped 4 bases and J dropped 1; count of bases not matched to a gene: 4. The CDR3 sequence is CASSTGLAGTDTQYF. The CDR3 DNA sequence: TGCGCCAGCAGCACGGGACTAGCTGGCACAGATACGCAGTATTTT.

The chain joins TRBV6-1 to TRBJ2-7; 9 nucleotides match TRBD1. Trimming at V came to 6 bases and at J to 0 bases, leaving 6 bases not matched to a gene. The CDR3 covers 15 residues. Germline loops: CDR1 MNHNS, CDR2 SASEGT. The CDR3 DNA reads TGTGCCAGCAGCCGGGGACAGGGCCCCTCCTACGAGCAGTACTTC. This sequence encodes CASSRGQGPSYEQYF.

The chain is built from TRBV29-1 and TRBJ2-2; D unclear. Between the trimmed V and J ends, which lost 5 bases and 2 bases, there was a span of 6 bases. The CDR3 loop spans 12 amino acids. In germline, CDR1 is SQVTM, CDR2 ANQGSEA. The CDR3 nucleotides are TGCAGCGTTCAGGATAACACCGGGGAGCTGTTTTTT. This codes for CSVQDNTGELFF.

The rearrangement links TRBV5-1 to TRBJ2-3; perhaps TRBD1 as D (5 bases). The V and J ends lost 3 bases and 4 bases respectively, with 12 bases between them. Germline values: CDR1 SGHRS, CDR2 YFSETQ. The CDR3 consists of 14 residues. The CDR3 region is CASSSNPGSDTQYF. The DNA of the CDR3 is TGCGCCAGCAGCTCCAACCCAGGGTCAGATACGCAGTATTTT.

This sequence joins TRBV29-1 and TRBJ2-7; TRBD1 matches at 9 bases. CDR1 and CDR2 from the germline V gene are SQVTM and ANQGSEA. Trimming at V came to 5 bases and at J to 2 bases, leaving 4 bases not matched to a gene. The CDR3 consists of 13 residues. CDR3 nucleotides: TGCAGCGTTCGGACAGGGGCAGCCTACGAGCAGTACTTC. It encodes CSVRTGAAYEQYF.

The V gene is TRBV5-6, the J gene TRBJ1-2; the match to TRBD1 covers 8 bases. Trimming at V came to 1 base and at J to 8 bases, leaving 10 bases not matched to a gene. CDR3 length: 15 amino acids. CDR1 is SGHDT, CDR2 YYEEEE, per germline. CDR3 bases: TGTGCCAGCAGCTTGTGGATCCAGGGGGCCGGGGGCTACACCTTC. Translated, it gives CASSLWIQGAGGYTF.

There are a few counts of this clone. The chain carries TRBV15 and TRBJ1-1; 7 nucleotides match TRBD1. Germline-derived CDR1 and CDR2 are LNHNV and YYDKDF (reference sequence). The trim removed 0 bases at V and 4 bases at J, leaving 2 bases unmatched. CDR3 size: 14 residues. CDR3 sequence reads: CATSRDRGSTEAFF. Written as DNA, the CDR3 is TGTGCCACCAGCAGAGACAGGGGGAGCACTGAAGCTTTCTTT.

This chain uses TRBV5-1 with TRBJ1-1, with 9 bases lining up with TRBD1. Trimming at V came to 3 bases and at J to 2 bases, leaving 2 bases not matched to a gene. The CDR3 is 14 residues long. Germline CDR1 reads SGHRS; CDR2 reads YFSETQ. The CDR3 sequence: CASSSTGGNTEAFF. The CDR3 coding sequence is TGCGCCAGCAGCTCGACAGGGGGAAACACTGAAGCTTTCTTT. Together with reference TRBV5-1 and TRBJ1-1, the CDR3 gives the full variable domain: KAGVTQTPRYLIKTRGQQVTLSCSPISGHRSVSWYQQTPGQGLQFLFEYFSETQRNKGNFPGRFSGRQFSNSRSEMNVSTLELGDSALYLCASSSTGGNTEAFFGQGTRLTVV.

This clone was counted once. This sequence joins TRBV28 and TRBJ2-7, with 11 positions matching TRBD2. The trim removed 5 bases at V and 6 bases at J, leaving 3 bases unmatched. This CDR3 is 13 amino acids long. Germline values: CDR1 MDHEN, CDR2 SYDVKM. The CDR3 coding sequence is TGTGCCAGCAGTACTAGCGGGAGCCGCGAGCAGTACTTC. Its translation: CASSTSGSREQYF.

This clone was picked up a small number of times. V is TRBV9 and J is TRBJ1-1; 10 bases are shared with TRBD1. Germline V gene sequence: CDR1 SGDLS, CDR2 YYNGEE. This CDR3 region has 15 residues. Trimming at V came to 3 bases and at J to 4 bases, leaving 6 bases not matched to a gene. The CDR3 here is CASSERQGAGTEAFF. CDR3 nucleotide sequence: TGTGCCAGCAGCGAGAGACAGGGGGCGGGCACTGAAGCTTTCTTT.

A few counts support this clone. This sequence joins TRBV5-1 and TRBJ1-2; 7 bases map to TRBD1. The CDR3 totals 16 residues. V gave up 2 bases and J gave up 0 bases; unmatched junction bases: 7. The germline gives CDR1 SGHRS, CDR2 YFSETQ. The CDR3, as DNA: TGCGCCAGCAGCTTACGGACAGGCAAATCTAACTATGGCTACACCTTC. Protein sequence: CASSLRTGKSNYGYTF.

V and J are TRBV7-9 and TRBJ2-1; 9 bases match TRBD2. CDR3 length: 15 residues. The V and J ends lost 1 base and 9 bases, in that order; junction bases with no gene match: 7. Germline V gene sequence: CDR1 SEHNR, CDR2 FQNEAQ (reference sequence). Written as DNA, the CDR3 is TGTGCCAGCAGCTTAGAAGGTAGCGGGAGAAGTGAGCAGTTCTTC. This codes for CASSLEGSGRSEQFF.

This clone was detected only once. The CDR3 protein is CASSLGTSNTEAFF. In DNA, the CDR3 is TGCGCCAGCAGCCTAGGGACATCGAACACTGAAGCTTTCTTT. The J gene is TRBJ1-1, the V gene TRBV5-1; D perhaps matches TRBD1 (6 bases). Germline V CDR1 and CDR2: SGHRS, YFSETQ. The V end lost 4 bases, the J end lost 1 base, and 11 bases lay between the germline ends. The CDR3 runs to 14 residues. Combining the CDR3 with reference TRBV5-1 and TRBJ1-1 gives the whole variable domain KAGVTQTPRYLIKTRGQQVTLSCSPISGHRSVSWYQQTPGQGLQFLFEYFSETQRNKGNFPGRFSGRQFSNSRSEMNVSTLELGDSALYLCASSLGTSNTEAFFGQGTRLTVV.

This clone was seen a single time. The chain employs TRBV5-1 and TRBJ2-7; D gene unclear. Between the trimmed V and J ends, which lost 1 base and 3 bases, there was a span of 8 bases. This CDR3 contains 13 residues. CDR1 SGHRS and CDR2 YFSETQ come from the germline V gene. CDR3 bases: TGCGCCAGCAGCTTGAGAGAGCACTACGAGCAGTACTTC. Translated, it gives CASSLREHYEQYF.

This chain links TRBV28 with TRBJ1-2; D is possibly TRBD1 (5 bases). This CDR3 has 12 residues. Germline values: CDR1 MDHEN, CDR2 SYDVKM. Trimming removed 6 bases at V and 8 bases at J, with 13 bases between. The CDR3 reads CASSDSREGYTF. CDR3 nucleotide sequence: TGTGCCAGCAGCGACAGTAGAGAGGGCTACACCTTC.

V and J are TRBV19 and TRBJ2-3, with D possibly being TRBD2 (5 bases). Per the germline V gene, CDR1 is LNHDA and CDR2 is SQIVND (reference sequence). Between the trimmed V and J ends, which lost 4 bases and 5 bases, there was a span of 16 bases. This CDR3 contains 15 residues. The CDR3: CASSTRVGERDTQYF. CDR3 sequence (DNA): TGTGCCAGTAGTACCCGGGTGGGAGAGAGAGATACGCAGTATTTT. Complete variable domain (other parts from reference TRBV19 and TRBJ2-3): DGGITQSPKYLFRKEGQNVTLSCEQNLNHDAMYWYRQDPGQGLRLIYYSQIVNDFQKGDIAEGYSVSREKKESFPLTVTSAQKNPTAFYLCASSTRVGERDTQYFGPGTRLTVL.

The V gene is TRBV30, the J gene TRBJ2-5; D not certain. V was cut by 2 bases and J by 1 base, with 8 bases left in between. Germline CDR1 GTSNPN, CDR2 SVGIG (reference sequence). This CDR3 has 13 residues. CDR3 loop: CAWSRGFQETQYF. CDR3 coding DNA: TGTGCCTGGAGTCGAGGTTTCCAAGAGACCCAGTACTTC.

V is TRBV14 and J is TRBJ2-3; TRBD2 is a possible D gene (5 bases). CDR1 is SGHDN and CDR2 is FVKESK in the germline V gene. The CDR3 extends over 15 amino acids. V dropped 3 bases and J dropped 1 base, with 11 bases sitting between them. CDR3 sequence: CASSHRGWGTDTQYF. The CDR3 coding sequence is TGTGCCAGCAGCCACCGCGGGTGGGGCACAGATACGCAGTATTTT.

The chain combines TRBV28 with TRBJ2-5; TRBD1 matches at 9 bases. The CDR3 has 15 amino acids. The V gene end was trimmed by 5 bases and the J gene end by 4 bases; junction bases not matched to a gene: 8. CDR1 is MDHEN and CDR2 is SYDVKM in the germline V gene. This chain's CDR3 is CASSLGQGRAETQYF. CDR3 nucleotides: TGTGCCAGCAGTCTGGGACAGGGTAGGGCAGAGACCCAGTACTTC.